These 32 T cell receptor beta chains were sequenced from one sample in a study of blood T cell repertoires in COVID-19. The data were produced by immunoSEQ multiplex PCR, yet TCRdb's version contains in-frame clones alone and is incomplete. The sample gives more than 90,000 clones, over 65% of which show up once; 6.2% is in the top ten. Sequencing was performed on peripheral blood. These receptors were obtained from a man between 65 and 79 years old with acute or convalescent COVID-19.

As DNA, the CDR3 is TGTGCCAGCAGCCCTGACGAGAGGTATAGCAATCAGCCCCAGCATTTT. It yields the protein CASSPDERYSNQPQHF. J is TRBJ1-5 and V is TRBV9; D is uncertain. The germline CDR1 and CDR2 sequences are SGDLS and YYNGEE. V lost 4 bases and J 0 bases, leaving 14 bases between the germline ends. This CDR3 is 16 amino acids long. The entire variable domain, with the rest obtained from reference TRBV9 and TRBJ1-5, is as follows: DSGVTQTPKHLITATGQRVTLRCSPRSGDLSVYWYQQSLDQGLQFLIQYYNGEERAKGNILERFSAQQFPDLHSELNLSSLELGDSALYFCASSPDERYSNQPQHFGDGTRLSIL.

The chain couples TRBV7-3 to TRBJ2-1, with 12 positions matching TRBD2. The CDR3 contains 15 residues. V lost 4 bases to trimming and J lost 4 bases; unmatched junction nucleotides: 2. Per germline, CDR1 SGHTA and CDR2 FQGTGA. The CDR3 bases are TGTGCCAGCAGCTCGCTAGCGGGAGGGTACAATGAGCAGTTCTTC. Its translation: CASSSLAGGYNEQFF.

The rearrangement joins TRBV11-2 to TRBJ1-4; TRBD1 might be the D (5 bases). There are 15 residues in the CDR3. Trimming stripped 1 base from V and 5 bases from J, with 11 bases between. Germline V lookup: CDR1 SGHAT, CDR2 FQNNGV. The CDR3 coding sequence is TGTGCCAGCAGCTTAGGTTGGGGCCCCAATGAAAAACTGTTTTTT. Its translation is CASSLGWGPNEKLFF. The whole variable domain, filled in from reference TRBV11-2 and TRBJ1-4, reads EAGVAQSPRYKIIEKRQSVAFWCNPISGHATLYWYQQILGQGPKLLIQFQNNGVVDDSQLPKDRFSAERLKGVDSTLKIQPAKLEDSAVYLCASSLGWGPNEKLFFGSGTQLSVL.

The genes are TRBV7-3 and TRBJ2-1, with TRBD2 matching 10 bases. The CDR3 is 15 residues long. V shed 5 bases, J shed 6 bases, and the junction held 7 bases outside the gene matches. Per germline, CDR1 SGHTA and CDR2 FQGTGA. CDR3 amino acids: CASSTLAGVSNEQFF. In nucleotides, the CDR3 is TGTGCCAGCAGCACCCTAGCGGGAGTTTCCAATGAGCAGTTCTTC. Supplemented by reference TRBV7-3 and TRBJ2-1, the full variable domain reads GAGVSQTPSNKVTEKGKYVELRCDPISGHTALYWYRQSLGQGPEFLIYFQGTGAADDSGLPNDRFFAVRPEGSVSTLKIQRTERGDSAVYLCASSTLAGVSNEQFFGPGTRLTVL.

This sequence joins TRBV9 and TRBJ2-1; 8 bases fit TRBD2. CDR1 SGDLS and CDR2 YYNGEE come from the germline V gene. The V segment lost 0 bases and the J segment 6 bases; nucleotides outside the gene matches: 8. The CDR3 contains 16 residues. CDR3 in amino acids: CASSVVSRGGPNEQFF. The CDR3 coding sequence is TGTGCCAGCAGCGTAGTGTCACGGGGGGGCCCCAATGAGCAGTTCTTC.

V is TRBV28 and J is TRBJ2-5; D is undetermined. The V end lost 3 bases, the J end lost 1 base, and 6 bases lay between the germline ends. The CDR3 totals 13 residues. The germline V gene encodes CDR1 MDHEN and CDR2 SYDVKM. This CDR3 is CASSFVSQETQYF. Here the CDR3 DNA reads TGTGCCAGCAGTTTCGTCAGCCAAGAGACCCAGTACTTC.

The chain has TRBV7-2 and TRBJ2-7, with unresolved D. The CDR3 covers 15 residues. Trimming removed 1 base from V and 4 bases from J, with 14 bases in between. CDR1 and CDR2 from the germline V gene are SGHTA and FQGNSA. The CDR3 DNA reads TGTGCCAGCAGCTTAGTACATGAGATAGCTTACGAGCAGTACTTC. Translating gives CASSLVHEIAYEQYF.

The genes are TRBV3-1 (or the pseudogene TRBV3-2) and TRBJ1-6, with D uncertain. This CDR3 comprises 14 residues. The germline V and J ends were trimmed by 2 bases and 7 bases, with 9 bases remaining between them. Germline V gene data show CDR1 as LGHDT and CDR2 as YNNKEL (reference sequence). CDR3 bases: TGTGCCAGCAGCCAATCCAGAAACAATTCACCCCTCCACTTT. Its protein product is CASSQSRNNSPLHF.

For the CDR3, the DNA is TGTGCCAGCAGTTACGACGGGAGTTCCTACAATGAGCAGTTCTTC. It encodes CASSYDGSSYNEQFF. The chain employs TRBV6-2 or TRBV6-3 and TRBJ2-1, with a tentative D call TRBD2 (6 bases). The CDR3 is 15 amino acids. Germline lookup yields CDR1 MNHEY and CDR2 SVGEGT. The germline V and J ends were trimmed by 2 bases and 1 base, with 9 bases remaining between them.

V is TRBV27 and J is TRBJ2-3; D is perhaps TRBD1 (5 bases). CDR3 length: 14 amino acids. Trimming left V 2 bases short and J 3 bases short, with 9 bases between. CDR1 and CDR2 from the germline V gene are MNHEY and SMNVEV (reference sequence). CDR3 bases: TGTGCCAGCAGTTTAGGGTACAGGACAGATACGCAGTATTTT. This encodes CASSLGYRTDTQYF.

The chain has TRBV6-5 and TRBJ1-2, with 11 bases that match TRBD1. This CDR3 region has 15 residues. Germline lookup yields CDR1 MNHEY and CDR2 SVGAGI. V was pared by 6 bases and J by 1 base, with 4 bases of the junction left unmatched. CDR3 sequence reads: CASRGQGGRNYGYTF. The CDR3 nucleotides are TGTGCCAGCAGGGGACAGGGGGGTCGTAACTATGGCTACACCTTC.

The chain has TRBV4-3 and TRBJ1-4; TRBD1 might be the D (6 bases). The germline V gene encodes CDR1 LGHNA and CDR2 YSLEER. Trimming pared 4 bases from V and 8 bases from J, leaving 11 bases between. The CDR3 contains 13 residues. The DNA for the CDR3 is TGCGCCAGCAGCCGGGACAAAGGCGAAAAACTGTTTTTT. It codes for CASSRDKGEKLFF.

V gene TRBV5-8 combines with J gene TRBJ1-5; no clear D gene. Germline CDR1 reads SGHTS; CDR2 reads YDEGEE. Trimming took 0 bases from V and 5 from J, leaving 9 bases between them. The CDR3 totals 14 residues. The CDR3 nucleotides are TGTGCCAGCAGCTTGGGGCTGGGCGATCAGCCCCAGCATTTT. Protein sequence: CASSLGLGDQPQHF.

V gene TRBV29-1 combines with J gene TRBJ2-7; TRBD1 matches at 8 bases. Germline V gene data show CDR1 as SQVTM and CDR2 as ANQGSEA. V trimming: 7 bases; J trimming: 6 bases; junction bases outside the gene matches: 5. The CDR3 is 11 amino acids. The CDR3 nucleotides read TGCAGCGCCGGACAGGGTCGCGAGCAGTACTTC. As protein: CSAGQGREQYF.

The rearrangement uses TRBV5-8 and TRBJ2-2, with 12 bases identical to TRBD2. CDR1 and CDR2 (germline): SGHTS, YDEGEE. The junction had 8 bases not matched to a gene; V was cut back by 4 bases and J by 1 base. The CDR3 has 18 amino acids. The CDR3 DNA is TGTGCCAGCAGCCGACAACCGACTAGCGGGGGGAACACCGGGGAGCTGTTTTTT. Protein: CASSRQPTSGGNTGELFF. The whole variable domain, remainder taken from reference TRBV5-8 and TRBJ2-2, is EAGVTQSPTHLIKTRGQQATLRCSPISGHTSVYWYQQALGLGLQFLLWYDEGEERNRGNFPPRFSGRQFPNYSSELNVNALELEDSALYLCASSRQPTSGGNTGELFFGEGSRLTVL.

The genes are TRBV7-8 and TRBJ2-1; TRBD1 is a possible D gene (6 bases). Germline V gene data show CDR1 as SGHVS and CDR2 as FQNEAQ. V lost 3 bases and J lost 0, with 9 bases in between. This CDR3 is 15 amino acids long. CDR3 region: CASSFLGGSYNEQFF. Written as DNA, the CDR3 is TGTGCCAGCAGCTTCTTAGGGGGCTCCTACAATGAGCAGTTCTTC.

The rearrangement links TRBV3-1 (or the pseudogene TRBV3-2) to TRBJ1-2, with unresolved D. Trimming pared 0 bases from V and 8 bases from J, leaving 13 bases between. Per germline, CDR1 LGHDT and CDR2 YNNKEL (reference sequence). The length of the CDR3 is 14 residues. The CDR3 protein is CASSQDSNSIGYTF. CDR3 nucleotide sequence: TGTGCCAGCAGCCAAGATAGTAACTCGATCGGCTACACCTTC.

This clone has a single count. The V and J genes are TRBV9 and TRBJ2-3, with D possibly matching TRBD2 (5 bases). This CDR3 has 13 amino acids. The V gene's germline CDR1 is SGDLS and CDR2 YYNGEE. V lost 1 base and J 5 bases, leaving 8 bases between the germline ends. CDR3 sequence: CASSVLLEDTQYF. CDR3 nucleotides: TGTGCCAGCAGCGTACTACTAGAAGATACGCAGTATTTT.

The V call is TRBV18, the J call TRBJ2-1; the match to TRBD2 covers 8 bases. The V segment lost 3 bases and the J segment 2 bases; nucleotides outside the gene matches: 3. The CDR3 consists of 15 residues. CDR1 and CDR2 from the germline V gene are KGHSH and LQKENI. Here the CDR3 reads CASSPGLETYNEQFF. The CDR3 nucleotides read TGTGCCAGCTCACCGGGACTAGAGACCTACAATGAGCAGTTCTTC.

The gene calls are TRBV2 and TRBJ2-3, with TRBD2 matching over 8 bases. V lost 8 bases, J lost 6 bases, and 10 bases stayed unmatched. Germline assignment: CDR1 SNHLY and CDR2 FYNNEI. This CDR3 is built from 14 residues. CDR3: CASWPGGGGDTQYF. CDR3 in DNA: TGTGCCAGCTGGCCCGGGGGGGGAGGTGATACGCAGTATTTT.

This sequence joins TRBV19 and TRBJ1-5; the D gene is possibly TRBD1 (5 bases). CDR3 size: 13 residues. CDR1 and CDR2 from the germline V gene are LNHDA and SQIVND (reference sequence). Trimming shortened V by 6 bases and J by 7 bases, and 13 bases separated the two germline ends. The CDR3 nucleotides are TGTGCCAGTAGCAGGGTATTGATGCAGCCCCAGCATTTT. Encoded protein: CASSRVLMQPQHF.

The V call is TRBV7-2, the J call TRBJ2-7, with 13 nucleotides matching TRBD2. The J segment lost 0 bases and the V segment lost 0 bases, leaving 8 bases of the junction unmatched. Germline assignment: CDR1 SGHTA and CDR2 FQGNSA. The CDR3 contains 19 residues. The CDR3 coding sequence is TGTGCCAGCAGCTTAGCGAGTCGGACTAGCGGGAGTGTCTCCTACGAGCAGTACTTC. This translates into CASSLASRTSGSVSYEQYF.

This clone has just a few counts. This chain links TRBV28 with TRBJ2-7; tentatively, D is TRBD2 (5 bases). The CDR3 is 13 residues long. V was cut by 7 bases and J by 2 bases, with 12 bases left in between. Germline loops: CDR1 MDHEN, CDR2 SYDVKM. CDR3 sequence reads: CASIRTDTYEQYF. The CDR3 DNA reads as TGTGCCAGCATCCGGACTGACACCTACGAGCAGTACTTC.

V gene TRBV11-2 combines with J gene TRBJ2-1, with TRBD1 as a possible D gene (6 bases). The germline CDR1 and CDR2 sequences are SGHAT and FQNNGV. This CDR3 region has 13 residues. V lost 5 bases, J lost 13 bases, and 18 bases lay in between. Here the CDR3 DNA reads TGTGCCAGCAGCCCGGGTGGGACACCCATTCAGTTCTTC. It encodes CASSPGGTPIQFF.

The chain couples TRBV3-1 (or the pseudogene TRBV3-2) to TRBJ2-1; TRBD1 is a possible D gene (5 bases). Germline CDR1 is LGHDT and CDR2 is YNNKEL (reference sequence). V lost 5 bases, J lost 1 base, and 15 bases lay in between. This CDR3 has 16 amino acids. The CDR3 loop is CASSFRQGRSYNEQFF. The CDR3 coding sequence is TGTGCCAGCAGCTTCCGGCAGGGCCGGTCCTACAATGAGCAGTTCTTC.

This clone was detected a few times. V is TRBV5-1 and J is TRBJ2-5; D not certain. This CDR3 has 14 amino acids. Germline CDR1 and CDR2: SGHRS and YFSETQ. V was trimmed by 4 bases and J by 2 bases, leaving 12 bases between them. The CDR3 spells CASSVYSPQETQYF. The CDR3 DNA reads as TGCGCCAGCAGCGTGTATAGCCCACAAGAGACCCAGTACTTC. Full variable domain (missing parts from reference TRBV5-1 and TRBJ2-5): KAGVTQTPRYLIKTRGQQVTLSCSPISGHRSVSWYQQTPGQGLQFLFEYFSETQRNKGNFPGRFSGRQFSNSRSEMNVSTLELGDSALYLCASSVYSPQETQYFGPGTRLLVL.

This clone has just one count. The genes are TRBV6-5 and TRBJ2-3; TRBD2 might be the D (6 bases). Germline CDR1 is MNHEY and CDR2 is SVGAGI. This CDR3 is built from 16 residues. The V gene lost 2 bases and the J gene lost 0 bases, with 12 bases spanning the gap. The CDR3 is CASSYSLATSTDTQYF. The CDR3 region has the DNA TGTGCCAGCAGTTACAGTCTAGCGACTAGCACAGATACGCAGTATTTT.

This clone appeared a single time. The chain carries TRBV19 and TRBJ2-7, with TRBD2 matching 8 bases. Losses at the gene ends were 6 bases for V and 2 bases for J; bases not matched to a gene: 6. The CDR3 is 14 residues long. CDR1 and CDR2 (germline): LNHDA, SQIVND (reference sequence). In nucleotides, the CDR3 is TGTGCCAGTAGAGACGGGAGGGCCGCCTACGAGCAGTACTTC. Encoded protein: CASRDGRAAYEQYF.

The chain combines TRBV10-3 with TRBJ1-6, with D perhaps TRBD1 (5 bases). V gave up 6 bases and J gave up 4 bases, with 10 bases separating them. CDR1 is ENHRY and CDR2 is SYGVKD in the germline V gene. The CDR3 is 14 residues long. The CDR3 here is CAIRGQVYNSPLHF. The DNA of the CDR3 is TGTGCCATCAGGGGGCAGGTGTATAATTCACCCCTCCACTTT.

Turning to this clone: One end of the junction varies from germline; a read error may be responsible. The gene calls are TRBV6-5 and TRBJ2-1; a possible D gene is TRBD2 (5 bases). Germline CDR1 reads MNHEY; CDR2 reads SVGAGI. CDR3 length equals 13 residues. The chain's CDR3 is CASSYPPGNGQFF. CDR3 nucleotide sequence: TGTGCCAGCAGTTACCCGCCCGGGAATGGGCAGTTCTTC.

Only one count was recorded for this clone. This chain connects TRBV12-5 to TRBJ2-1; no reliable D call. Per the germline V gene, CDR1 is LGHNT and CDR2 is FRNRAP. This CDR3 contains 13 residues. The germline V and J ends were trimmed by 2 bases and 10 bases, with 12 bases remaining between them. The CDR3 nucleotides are TGTGCTAGTGGTTTGATCGAACGGTCCGAGCAGTTCTTC. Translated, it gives CASGLIERSEQFF.

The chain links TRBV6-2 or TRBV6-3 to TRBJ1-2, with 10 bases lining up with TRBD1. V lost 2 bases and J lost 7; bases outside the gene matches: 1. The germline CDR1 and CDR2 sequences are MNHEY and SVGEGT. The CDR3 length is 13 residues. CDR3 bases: TGTGCCAGCAGTTACGGGACAGGGGCTGGCTACACCTTC. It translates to CASSYGTGAGYTF.